This TCR beta chain is drawn from a study of beta chain features in type 1 diabetes. Germline trimming cut 8 bases from V and 4 bases from J; bases unmatched to any gene: 26. Germline V gene sequence: CDR1 LNHDA, CDR2 SQIVND (reference sequence). The CDR3 loop spans 20 amino acids. This clone was seen a handful of times. What it recognizes is unknown. Since all of the isolated RNA was reverse transcribed, expressed TCRB transcripts were what got sequenced. Repertoires were generated with immunoSEQ multiplex PCR, while TCRdb's copy carries only in-frame clones and drops some. Among 900,000 or so clones listed, under 20% were seen once. Study observations and caveats: The study left unresolved whether HLA type influences TCRB rearrangement. Cells that show high TCR expression could be over-represented by cDNA sequencing. There were fewer insertions and more deletions at the VDJ junctions of type 1 diabetes patients. Equally in patients and controls, shorter templates might have been favored by PCR.

The sequenced sample consisted of naive CD4+ T cells from blood. The rearrangement links TRBV19 to TRBJ2-3, with 8 nucleotides matching TRBD2. The TCR originated in a woman aged 18-29 years in good health. This CDR3 reads CASSSEFGSVAGGFADTQYF. CDR3 in DNA: TGTGCCAGTTCATCCGAGTTTGGGAGTGTTGCGGGAGGTTTCGCAGATACGCAGTATTTT.